A single sample gave rise to the 12 T cell receptor beta chains below, sequenced in a study of patients and donors after allogeneic stem cell transplantation (dated by TCRdb to 2018 to 2021). The library was built by means of RT-PCR. The sequencer listed for this sample is NextSeq 550. TCRdb reanalyzed the raw reads on its own, using fastp at Q25 for trimming and MiXCR for clone calling, and kept in-frame beta chains. Identical CDR3 protein sequences are pooled into one entry, listed with their most common genes and DNA. This sample has fewer than 200,000 distinct CDR3 sequences in its table, and approximately 28% of those were observed once. Jointly, the top ten make up under 3.5% of the sample. The material sequenced was blood, either unsorted or a sorted T cell fraction (not recorded which). The receptors were gathered from a human donor who was either an allogeneic HSCT recipient or a stem cell or donor lymphocyte infusion donor (not recorded which). It is not recorded whose cells these are; they may come from a transplant donor.

This rearrangement joins TRBV28 to TRBJ2-3; 7 bases agree with TRBD1. Unmatched junction bases numbered 8, after V lost 5 bases and J lost 3 bases. CDR1 and CDR2 (germline): MDHEN, SYDVKM. This CDR3 has 15 residues. CDR3 sequence: CASSVGTVGTDTQYF. CDR3 DNA: TGTGCCAGCAGTGTCGGGACAGTGGGGACAGATACGCAGTATTTT. The full variable domain, its missing parts supplied by reference TRBV28 and TRBJ2-3, is DVKVTQSSRYLVKRTGEKVFLECVQDMDHENMFWYRQDPGLGLRLIYFSYDVKMKEKGDIPEGYSVSREKKERFSLILESASTNQTSMYLCASSVGTVGTDTQYFGPGTRLTVL.

The rearrangement joins TRBV28 to TRBJ2-1; possible D gene TRBD1, 6 bases. The V and J ends lost 0 bases and 2 bases respectively, with 11 bases between them. Germline CDR1 and CDR2: MDHEN and SYDVKM. CDR3 size: 16 residues. This chain's CDR3 is CASSLWTGDTYNEQFF. Written as DNA, the CDR3 is TGTGCCAGCAGTTTATGGACAGGCGACACCTACAATGAGCAGTTCTTC.

For this clonotype: The junction departs from the called germline gene at one end, perhaps through a read error. V usage is TRBV20-1 and J usage is TRBJ2-3; possibly TRBD2 for D (5 bases). The CDR3 contains 14 residues. Germline V gene sequence: CDR1 DFQATT, CDR2 SNEGSKA (reference sequence). CDR3 nucleotide sequence: TGCAGTGCAGCGGCCTCGGTAGGCACAGATACACAGTATTTT. Protein product: CSAAASVGTDTQYF.

The table lists this clonotype with many counts. The chain uses TRBV20-1 and TRBJ1-2, with 7 bases fitting TRBD1. Germline CDR1 DFQATT, CDR2 SNEGSKA (reference sequence). The CDR3 runs 15 residues. Trimming cost V 3 bases and J 2 bases; bases outside gene matches: 9. CDR3 loop: CSASLGQKGNYGYTF. CDR3 coding DNA: TGCAGTGCTAGTTTGGGACAGAAGGGGAACTATGGCTACACCTTC.

The chain joins TRBV18 to TRBJ2-2; D uncertain. Trimming took 2 bases from V and 0 from J, leaving 7 bases between them. The CDR3 covers 15 residues. Germline V CDR1 and CDR2: KGHSH, LQKENI. CDR3 sequence reads: CASSPALANTGELFF. Here the CDR3 DNA reads TGTGCCAGCTCACCAGCTTTGGCGAACACCGGGGAGCTGTTTTTT.

The chain recombines TRBV3-1 with TRBJ2-6, with 12 positions matching TRBD1. The CDR3 has 18 residues. CDR1 and CDR2 from the germline V gene are LGHDT and YNNKEL (reference sequence). V shed 5 bases and J 1 base; nucleotides not matched to a gene: 6. Here the CDR3 reads CASSNRDRGLSGANVLTF. In nucleotides, the CDR3 is TGTGCCAGCAGCAACCGGGACAGGGGGCTATCTGGGGCCAACGTCCTGACTTTC.

In this sample, this clonotype turned up a few times. J is TRBJ1-1 and V is TRBV4-2, with a weak D call TRBD1 (5 bases). V lost 4 bases to trimming and J lost 8 bases, with 11 bases between them. The V gene's germline CDR1 is LGHNA and CDR2 YNFKEQ. This CDR3 has 12 residues. Here the CDR3 DNA reads TGTGCCAGCAGCCCTGGGACCCGCGAAGCTTTCTTT. Translation gives CASSPGTREAFF.

This clonotype appeared a few times. J is TRBJ2-7 and V is TRBV12-3 or TRBV12-4, with a weak D call TRBD2 (6 bases). This CDR3 contains 13 residues. Trimming removed 5 bases at V and 1 base at J, with 9 bases between. The DNA of the CDR3 is TGTGCCAGCAGTCGCGGGACGTCCTACGAGCAGTACTTC. Residues: CASSRGTSYEQYF.

The chain joins TRBV12-3 or TRBV12-4 to TRBJ1-1; D gene unclear. V was clipped by 5 bases and J by 4 bases, with 8 bases between them. The length of the CDR3 is 12 residues. Written as DNA, the CDR3 is TGTGCCAGCAGTGAACACCTCACTGAAGCTTTCTTT. The encoded protein is CASSEHLTEAFF.

The J gene is TRBJ2-2, the V gene TRBV11-3, with TRBD1 matching over 10 bases. Germline V CDR1 and CDR2: SGHNT, YENEEA. The CDR3 runs to 15 residues. V shed 4 bases and J 5 bases; nucleotides not matched to a gene: 4. In DNA form, the CDR3 reads TGTGCCAGCAGCTCGAGGGACAGGGGAACCGGGGAGCTGTTTTTT. Residues: CASSSRDRGTGELFF.

The CDR3 nucleotides read TGTGCCATCATTTCCACAGGTCCCCCGAACACCGGGGAGCTGTTTTTT. Its translation: CAIISTGPPNTGELFF. The chain couples TRBV10-3 to TRBJ2-2; possibly TRBD1 for D (5 bases). Germline V gene lookup returns CDR1 ENHRY and CDR2 SYGVKD. With 7 bases removed from V and 0 bases from J, the gap between germline ends came to 15 bases. This CDR3 spans 16 amino acids.

This clonotype appeared a few times. The chain couples TRBV10-3 to TRBJ2-4, with D hard to call. Germline V gene data show CDR1 as ENHRY and CDR2 as SYGVKD. The CDR3 length is 13 residues. Trimming took 4 bases from V and 0 from J, leaving 4 bases between them. The CDR3 DNA sequence: TGTGCCATCAGTGGTGCAGCCAAAAACATTCAGTACTTC. The encoded protein is CAISGAAKNIQYF.